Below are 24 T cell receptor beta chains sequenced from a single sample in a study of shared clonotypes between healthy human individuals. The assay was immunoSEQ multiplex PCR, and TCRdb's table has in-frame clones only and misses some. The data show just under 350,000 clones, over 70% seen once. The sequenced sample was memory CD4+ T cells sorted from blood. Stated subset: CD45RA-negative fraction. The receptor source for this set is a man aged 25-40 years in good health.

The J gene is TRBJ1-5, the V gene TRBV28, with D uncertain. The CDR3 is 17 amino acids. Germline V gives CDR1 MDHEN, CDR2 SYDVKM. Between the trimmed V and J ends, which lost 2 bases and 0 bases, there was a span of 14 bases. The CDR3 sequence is CASSLGGSSYSNQPQHF. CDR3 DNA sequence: TGTGCCAGCAGTTTAGGAGGCAGCTCTTATAGCAATCAGCCCCAGCATTTT.

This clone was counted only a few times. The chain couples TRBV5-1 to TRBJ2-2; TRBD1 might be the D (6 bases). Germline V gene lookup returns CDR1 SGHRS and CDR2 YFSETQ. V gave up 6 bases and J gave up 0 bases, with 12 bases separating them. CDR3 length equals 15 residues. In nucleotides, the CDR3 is TGCGCCAGCACCATGACAGGAACGAACACCGGGGAGCTGTTTTTT. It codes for CASTMTGTNTGELFF.

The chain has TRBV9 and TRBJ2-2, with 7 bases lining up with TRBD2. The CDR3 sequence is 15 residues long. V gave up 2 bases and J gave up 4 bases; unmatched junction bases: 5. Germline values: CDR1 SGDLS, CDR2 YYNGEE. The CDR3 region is CASSVASGGTGELFF. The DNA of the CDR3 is TGTGCCAGCAGCGTGGCTAGCGGAGGCACCGGGGAGCTGTTTTTT.

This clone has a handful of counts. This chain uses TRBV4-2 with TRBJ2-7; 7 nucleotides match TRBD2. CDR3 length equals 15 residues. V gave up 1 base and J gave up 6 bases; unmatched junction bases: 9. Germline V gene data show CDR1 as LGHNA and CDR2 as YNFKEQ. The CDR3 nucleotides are TGTGCCAGCAGCCAAGGGCGGCGGGGGAGTAGCGAGCAGTACTTC. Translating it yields CASSQGRRGSSEQYF.

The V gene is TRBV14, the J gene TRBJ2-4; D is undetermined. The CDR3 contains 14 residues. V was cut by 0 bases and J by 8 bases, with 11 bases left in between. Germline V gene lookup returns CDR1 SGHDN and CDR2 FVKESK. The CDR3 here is CASSQDKGFHIQYF. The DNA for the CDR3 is TGTGCCAGCAGCCAAGATAAGGGATTTCACATTCAGTACTTC.

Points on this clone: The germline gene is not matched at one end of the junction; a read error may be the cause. CDR3 bases: TGCAGTGCTAGCCTCCTCCCCCGCTGCCCCTTC. Translated: CSASLLPRCPF. The rearrangement links TRBV20-1 to TRBJ2-7; no clear D. Germline CDR1 and CDR2: DFQATT and SNEGSKA (reference sequence). This CDR3 has 11 amino acids.

CDR3 coding DNA: TGTGCCACCAGCTCTCCGGGACAGGGTTCGCCTGAAGCTTTCTTT. Amino acids: CATSSPGQGSPEAFF. The V and J genes are TRBV15 and TRBJ1-1; 9 bases fit TRBD1. CDR3 length: 15 residues. V was clipped by 5 bases and J by 6 bases; unmatched bases: 10. The germline V gene encodes CDR1 LNHNV and CDR2 YYDKDF (reference sequence).

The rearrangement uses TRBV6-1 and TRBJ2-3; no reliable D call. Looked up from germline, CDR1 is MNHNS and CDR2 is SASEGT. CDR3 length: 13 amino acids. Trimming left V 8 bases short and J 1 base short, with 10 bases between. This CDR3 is CASQQVGTDTQYF. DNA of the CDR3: TGTGCCAGCCAGCAGGTGGGCACAGATACGCAGTATTTT.

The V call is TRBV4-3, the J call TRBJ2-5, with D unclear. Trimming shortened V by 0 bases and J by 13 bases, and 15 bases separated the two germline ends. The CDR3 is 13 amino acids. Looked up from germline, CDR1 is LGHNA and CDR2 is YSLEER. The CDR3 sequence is CASSQDMTGARYF. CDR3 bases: TGCGCCAGCAGCCAAGATATGACGGGCGCACGGTACTTC.

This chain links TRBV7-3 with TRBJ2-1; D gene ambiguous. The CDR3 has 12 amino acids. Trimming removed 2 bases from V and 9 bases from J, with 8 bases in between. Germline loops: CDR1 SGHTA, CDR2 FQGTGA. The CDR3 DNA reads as TGTGCCAGCAGCTTAGGGAAGGGTGAGCAGTTCTTC. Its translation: CASSLGKGEQFF.

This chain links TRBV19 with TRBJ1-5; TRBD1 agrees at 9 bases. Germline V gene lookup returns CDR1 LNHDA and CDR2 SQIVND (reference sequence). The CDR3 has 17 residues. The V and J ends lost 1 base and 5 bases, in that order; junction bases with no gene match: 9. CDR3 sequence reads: CASSIAYRRDRDQPQHF. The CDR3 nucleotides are TGTGCCAGTAGTATAGCCTACAGACGGGACAGGGATCAGCCCCAGCATTTT. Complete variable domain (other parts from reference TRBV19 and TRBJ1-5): DGGITQSPKYLFRKEGQNVTLSCEQNLNHDAMYWYRQDPGQGLRLIYYSQIVNDFQKGDIAEGYSVSREKKESFPLTVTSAQKNPTAFYLCASSIAYRRDRDQPQHFGDGTRLSIL.

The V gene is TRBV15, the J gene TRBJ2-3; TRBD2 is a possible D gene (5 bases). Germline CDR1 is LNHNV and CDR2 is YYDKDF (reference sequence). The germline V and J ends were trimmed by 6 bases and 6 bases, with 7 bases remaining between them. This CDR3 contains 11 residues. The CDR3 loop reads CATSGGDTQYF. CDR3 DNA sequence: TGTGCCACCAGTGGCGGGGATACGCAGTATTTT.

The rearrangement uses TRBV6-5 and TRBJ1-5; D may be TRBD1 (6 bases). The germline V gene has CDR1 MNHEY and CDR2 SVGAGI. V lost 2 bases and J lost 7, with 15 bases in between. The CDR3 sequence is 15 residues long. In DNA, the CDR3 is TGTGCCAGCAGTTACCCCAGTACAGGGAACCAGCCCCAGCATTTT. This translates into CASSYPSTGNQPQHF.

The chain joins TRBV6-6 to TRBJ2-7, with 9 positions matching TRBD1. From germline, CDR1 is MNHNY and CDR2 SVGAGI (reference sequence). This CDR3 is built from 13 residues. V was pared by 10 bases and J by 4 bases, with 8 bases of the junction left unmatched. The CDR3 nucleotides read TGTGCCATCTCCCGGACAGGGGTGTACGAGCAGTACTTC. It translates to CAISRTGVYEQYF.

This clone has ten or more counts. This CDR3 is CASSVHTTQVEQFF. The CDR3 DNA reads as TGTGCCAGCAGTGTACACACCACTCAGGTGGAGCAGTTCTTC. The genes are TRBV2 and TRBJ2-1; D is unclear. The germline V gene has CDR1 SNHLY and CDR2 FYNNEI. Trimming left V 4 bases short and J 10 bases short, with 17 bases between. The CDR3 runs 14 residues.

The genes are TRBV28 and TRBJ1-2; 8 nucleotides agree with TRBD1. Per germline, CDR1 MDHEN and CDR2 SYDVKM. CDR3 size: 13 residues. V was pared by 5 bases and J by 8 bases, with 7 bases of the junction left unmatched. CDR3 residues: CASSRGQGWGYTF. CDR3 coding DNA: TGTGCCAGCAGTCGCGGACAGGGTTGGGGCTACACCTTC.

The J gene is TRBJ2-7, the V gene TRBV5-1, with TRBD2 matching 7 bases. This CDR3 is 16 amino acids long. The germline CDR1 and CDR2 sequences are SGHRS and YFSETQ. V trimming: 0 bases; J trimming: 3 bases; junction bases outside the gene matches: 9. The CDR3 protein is CASSLDPGLPNYEQYF. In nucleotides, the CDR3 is TGCGCCAGCAGCTTGGACCCGGGACTACCAAACTACGAGCAGTACTTC. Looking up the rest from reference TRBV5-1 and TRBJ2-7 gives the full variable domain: KAGVTQTPRYLIKTRGQQVTLSCSPISGHRSVSWYQQTPGQGLQFLFEYFSETQRNKGNFPGRFSGRQFSNSRSEMNVSTLELGDSALYLCASSLDPGLPNYEQYFGPGTRLTVT.

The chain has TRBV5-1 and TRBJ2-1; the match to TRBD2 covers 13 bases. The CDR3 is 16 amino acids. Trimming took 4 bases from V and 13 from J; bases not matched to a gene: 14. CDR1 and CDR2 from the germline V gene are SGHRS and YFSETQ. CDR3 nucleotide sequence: TGCGCCAGCAGCCCCGACGGGACTAGCGGGATTAGCGCACAGTTCTTC. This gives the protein CASSPDGTSGISAQFF.

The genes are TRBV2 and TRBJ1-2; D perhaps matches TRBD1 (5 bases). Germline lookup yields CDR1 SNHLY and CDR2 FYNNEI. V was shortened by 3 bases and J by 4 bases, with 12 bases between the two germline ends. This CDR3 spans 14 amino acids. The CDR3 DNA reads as TGTGCCAGCAGTGACAGGGAATATGGCTATGGCTACACCTTC. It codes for CASSDREYGYGYTF.

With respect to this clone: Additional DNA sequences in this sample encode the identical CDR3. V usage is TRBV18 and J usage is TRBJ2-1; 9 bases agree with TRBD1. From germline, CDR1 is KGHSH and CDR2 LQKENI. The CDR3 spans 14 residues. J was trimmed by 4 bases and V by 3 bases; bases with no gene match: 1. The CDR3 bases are TGTGCCAGCTCACCGGGACAGGGTTACAATGAGCAGTTCTTC. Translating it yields CASSPGQGYNEQFF.

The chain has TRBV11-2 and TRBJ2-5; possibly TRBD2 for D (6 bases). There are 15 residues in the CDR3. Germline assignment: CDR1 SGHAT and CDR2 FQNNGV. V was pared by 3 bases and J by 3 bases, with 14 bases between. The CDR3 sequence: CASSFNTGRKETQYF. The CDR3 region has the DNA TGTGCCAGCAGCTTTAATACCGGGAGAAAAGAGACCCAGTACTTC. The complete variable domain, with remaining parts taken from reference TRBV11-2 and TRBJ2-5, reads EAGVAQSPRYKIIEKRQSVAFWCNPISGHATLYWYQQILGQGPKLLIQFQNNGVVDDSQLPKDRFSAERLKGVDSTLKIQPAKLEDSAVYLCASSFNTGRKETQYFGPGTRLLVL.

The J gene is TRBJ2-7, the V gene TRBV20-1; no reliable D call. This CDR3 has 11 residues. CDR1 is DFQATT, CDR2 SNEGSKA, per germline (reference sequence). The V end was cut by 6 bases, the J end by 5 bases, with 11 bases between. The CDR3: CSASASNEQYF. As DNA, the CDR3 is TGCAGTGCCAGCGCATCTAACGAGCAGTACTTC.

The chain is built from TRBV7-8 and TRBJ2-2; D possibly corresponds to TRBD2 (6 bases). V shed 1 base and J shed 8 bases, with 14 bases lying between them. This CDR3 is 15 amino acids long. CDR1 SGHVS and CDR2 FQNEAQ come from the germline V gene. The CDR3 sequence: CASSLVGSGRGELFF. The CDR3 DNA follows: TGTGCCAGCAGCTTAGTTGGTAGCGGAAGGGGGGAGCTGTTTTTT.

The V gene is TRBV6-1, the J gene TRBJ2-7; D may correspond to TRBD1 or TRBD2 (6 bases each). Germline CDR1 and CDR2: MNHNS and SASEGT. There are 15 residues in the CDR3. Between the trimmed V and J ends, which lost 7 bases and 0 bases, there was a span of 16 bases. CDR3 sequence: CASIERGASSYEQYF. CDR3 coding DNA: TGTGCCAGCATCGAAAGGGGGGCGAGCTCCTACGAGCAGTACTTC.